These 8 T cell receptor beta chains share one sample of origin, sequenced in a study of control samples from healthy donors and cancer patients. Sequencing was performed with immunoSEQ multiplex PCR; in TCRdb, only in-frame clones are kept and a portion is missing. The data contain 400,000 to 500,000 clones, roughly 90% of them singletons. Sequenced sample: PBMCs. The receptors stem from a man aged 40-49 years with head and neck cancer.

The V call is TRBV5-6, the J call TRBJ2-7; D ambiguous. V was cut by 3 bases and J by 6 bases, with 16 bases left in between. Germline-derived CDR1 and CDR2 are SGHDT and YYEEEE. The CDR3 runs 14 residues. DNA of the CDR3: TGTGCCAGCAGCTCCAGATCTCTACGACGCGAGCAGTACTTC. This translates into CASSSRSLRREQYF.

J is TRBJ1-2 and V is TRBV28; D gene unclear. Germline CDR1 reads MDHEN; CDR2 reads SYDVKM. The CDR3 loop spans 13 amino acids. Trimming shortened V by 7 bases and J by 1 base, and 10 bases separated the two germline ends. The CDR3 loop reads CASTLDRNYGYTF. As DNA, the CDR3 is TGTGCCAGCACCTTGGACCGTAACTATGGCTACACCTTC.

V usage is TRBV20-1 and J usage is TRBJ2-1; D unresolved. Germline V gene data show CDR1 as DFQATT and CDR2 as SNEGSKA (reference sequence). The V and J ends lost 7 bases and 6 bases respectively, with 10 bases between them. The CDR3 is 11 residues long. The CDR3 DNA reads TGCAGTGTGATCACCAGCAATGAGCAGTTCTTC. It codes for CSVITSNEQFF.

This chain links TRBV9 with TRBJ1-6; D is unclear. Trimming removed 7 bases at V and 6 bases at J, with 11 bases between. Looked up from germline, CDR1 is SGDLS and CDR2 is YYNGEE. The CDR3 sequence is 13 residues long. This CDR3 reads CASGAKFNSPLHF. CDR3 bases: TGTGCCAGCGGCGCGAAGTTTAATTCACCCCTCCACTTT.

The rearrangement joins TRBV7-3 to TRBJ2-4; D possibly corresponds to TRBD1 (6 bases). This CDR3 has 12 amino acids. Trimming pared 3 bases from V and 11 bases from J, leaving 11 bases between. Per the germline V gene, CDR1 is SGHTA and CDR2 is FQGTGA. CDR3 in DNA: TGTGCCAGCAGCTTGGACAGAGGCCTTCAGTACTTC. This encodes CASSLDRGLQYF.

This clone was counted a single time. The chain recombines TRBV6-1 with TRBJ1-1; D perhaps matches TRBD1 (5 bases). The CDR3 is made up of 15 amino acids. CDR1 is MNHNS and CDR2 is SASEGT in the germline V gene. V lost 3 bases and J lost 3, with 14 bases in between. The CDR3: CASSESGTGHTEAFF. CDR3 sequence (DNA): TGTGCCAGCAGTGAGTCCGGGACGGGACACACTGAAGCTTTCTTT.

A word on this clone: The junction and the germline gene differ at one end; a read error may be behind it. The CDR3 DNA reads TGTGCCAGCAGTTACTCGGCAGCCAATTCTCCCCTCCACTTT. Translating gives CASSYSAANSPLHF. V and J are TRBV6-5 and TRBJ1-6; D uncertain. CDR3 length equals 14 residues. In germline, CDR1 is MNHEY, CDR2 SVGAGI.

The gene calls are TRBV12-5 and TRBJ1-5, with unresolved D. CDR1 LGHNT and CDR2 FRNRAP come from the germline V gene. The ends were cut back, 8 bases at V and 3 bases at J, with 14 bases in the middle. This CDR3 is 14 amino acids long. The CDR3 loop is CASPKGGYNQPQHF. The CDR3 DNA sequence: TGTGCTAGTCCAAAAGGTGGGTACAATCAGCCCCAGCATTTT.